The present TCR beta chain was sequenced within a study of shared clonotypes between healthy human individuals. Here immunoSEQ multiplex PCR was the method, and the copy in TCRdb shows in-frame clones only, minus some. The sample contains about 800,000 clones, about 96% of which appear only once. This CDR3 is built from 15 residues. The germline gives CDR1 SGHRS, CDR2 YFSETQ. Trimming pared 0 bases from V and 3 bases from J, leaving 9 bases between. CD45RO negativity and positive selection for CCR7 defined naive CD8 cells, a population that excluded terminally differentiated effector memory CD45RA+ cells.

Sequences were obtained from naive CD8+ T cells sorted from blood. This sequence joins TRBV5-1 and TRBJ2-2; perhaps TRBD1 as D (6 bases). The clonotype was recovered from a man between 25 and 39 years old in good health. The CDR3 reads CASSLEQGDTGELFF. The CDR3 coding sequence is TGCGCCAGCAGCTTGGAACAGGGAGACACCGGGGAGCTGTTTTTT.